The 29 T cell receptor beta chains below all came from one sample that was sequenced in a study of shared clonotypes between healthy human individuals. Produced via immunoSEQ multiplex PCR; TCRdb's table is partial and in-frame only. The sample holds around 430,000 clones, around 79% seen once. Sequenced sample: PBMCs. The receptors come from a woman in her thirties or forties in good health. Some clones in this sample may be carry-over from other donors' samples.

The gene calls are TRBV28 and TRBJ1-3; D may be TRBD1 (5 bases). V was pared by 6 bases and J by 7 bases, with 22 bases between. CDR1 and CDR2 (germline): MDHEN, SYDVKM. The CDR3 extends over 16 amino acids. The CDR3 DNA is TGTGCCAGCAGCCCGTCGGGGGAAACTGGTCCCAACACCATATATTTT. It codes for CASSPSGETGPNTIYF.

With regard to this clone: Distinct nucleotide sequences in the sample also encode this CDR3. V usage is TRBV9 and J usage is TRBJ2-3, with a weak D call TRBD2 (6 bases). CDR3 length: 15 residues. In germline, CDR1 is SGDLS, CDR2 YYNGEE. Trimming removed 2 bases at V and 0 bases at J, with 10 bases between. CDR3 nucleotides: TGTGCCAGCAGCGTCACCGGGGGAAGCACAGATACGCAGTATTTT. Protein sequence: CASSVTGGSTDTQYF.

The V and J genes are TRBV2 and TRBJ2-2; 7 bases are shared with TRBD2. CDR1 is SNHLY, CDR2 FYNNEI, per germline. With 8 bases clipped from V and 4 bases from J, the junction kept 13 bases outside the gene matches. CDR3 size: 16 residues. CDR3 nucleotides: TGTGCCAGCCGGAGTGGCGGGAGCGGTGGCACCGGGGAGCTGTTTTTT. Protein: CASRSGGSGGTGELFF.

Worth noting for this clone: An end of the junction does not agree with germline; a read error may underlie this. CDR3 sequence: CTSSLAPAAGSNTGELFF. In DNA form, the CDR3 reads TGTACCAGCAGCTTAGCGCCGGCGGCGGGATCGAACACCGGGGAGCTGTTTTTT. This chain links TRBV7-9 with TRBJ2-2; the D gene is possibly TRBD2 (6 bases). Germline values: CDR1 SEHNR, CDR2 FQNEAQ (reference sequence). The CDR3 runs to 18 residues.

Here the CDR3 reads CASSKSRAESTGELFF. The DNA for the CDR3 is TGTGCCAGCAGTAAATCCCGGGCAGAGAGTACCGGGGAGCTGTTTTTT. J is TRBJ2-2 and V is TRBV7-3; D is ambiguous. Germline V gene sequence: CDR1 SGHTA, CDR2 FQGTGA. CDR3 length: 16 amino acids. The V and J ends lost 6 bases and 5 bases respectively, with 19 bases between them.

The gene calls are TRBV21-1 and TRBJ2-1; TRBD2, the table's D call, lacks a check against the DNA. TRBV21-1 is a recognized pseudogene. This CDR3 spans 18 amino acids. In DNA form, the CDR3 reads TGTGCCAGCAGCAATCCTACTAGCACGGCCTTCGCATACAATGAGCAGTTCTTC. Translation: CASSNPTSTAFAYNEQFF.

The CDR3 loop is CAWSEDRVWSGANVLTF. DNA of the CDR3: TGTGCCTGGAGTGAGGACAGGGTTTGGTCTGGGGCCAACGTCCTGACTTTC. V and J are TRBV30 and TRBJ2-6, with 8 bases aligning to TRBD1. CDR1 GTSNPN and CDR2 SVGIG come from the germline V gene (reference sequence). After removal of 1 base from V and 1 base from J, the junction contained 6 bases not matched to a gene. The CDR3 totals 17 residues. Supplemented by reference TRBV30 and TRBJ2-6, the full variable domain reads SQTIHQWPATLVQPVGSPLSLECTVEGTSNPNLYWYRQAAGRGLQLLFYSVGIGQISSEVPQNLSASRPQDRQFILSSKKLLLSDSGFYLCAWSEDRVWSGANVLTFGAGSRLTVL.

V is TRBV6-1 and J is TRBJ1-3, with D perhaps TRBD1 (5 bases). Trimming left V 4 bases short and J 0 bases short, with 7 bases between. Germline lookup yields CDR1 MNHNS and CDR2 SASEGT. This CDR3 region has 14 residues. CDR3 sequence (DNA): TGTGCCAGCAGTGGGACAACCTCTGGAAACACCATATATTTT. Its protein is CASSGTTSGNTIYF.

This rearrangement joins TRBV7-7 to TRBJ2-3; D is possibly TRBD1 or TRBD2 (5 bases each). The CDR3 spans 15 residues. Trimming took off 5 bases at V and 4 bases at J, with 16 bases between the two ends. Germline CDR1 SSHAT, CDR2 FNYEAQ (reference sequence). The CDR3 nucleotides are TGTGCCAGCAGCACCGGGACCGGCCTCTCAGATACGCAGTATTTT. Its protein product is CASSTGTGLSDTQYF.

The V call is TRBV15, the J call TRBJ1-2; no clear D. From germline, CDR1 is LNHNV and CDR2 YYDKDF (reference sequence). The CDR3 runs 13 residues. V was pared by 0 bases and J by 5 bases, with 7 bases between. CDR3 region: CATSRDTAYGYTF. The CDR3 DNA reads TGTGCCACCAGCAGAGACACAGCTTATGGCTACACCTTC.

This clone was seen just once. The rearrangement joins TRBV6-1 to TRBJ1-1; 10 positions match TRBD1. There are 15 residues in the CDR3. CDR1 and CDR2 from the germline V gene are MNHNS and SASEGT. The V gene end was trimmed by 4 bases and the J gene end by 3 bases; junction bases not matched to a gene: 5. The CDR3 loop reads CASSVPGTGDTEAFF. The CDR3 region has the DNA TGTGCCAGCAGTGTACCCGGGACAGGGGACACTGAAGCTTTCTTT.

The V call is TRBV9, the J call TRBJ2-1, with D perhaps matching TRBD1 (6 bases). The CDR3 runs 16 residues. Trimming stripped 4 bases from V and 8 bases from J, with 22 bases between. Per the germline V gene, CDR1 is SGDLS and CDR2 is YYNGEE. In DNA, the CDR3 is TGTGCCAGCAGCCTACGAGGGGCAGGGGTTGCCCATGAGCAGTTCTTC. It encodes CASSLRGAGVAHEQFF.

Comments on this clone: At the DNA level, this CDR3 is encoded by other sequences in the same sample as well. The J gene is TRBJ2-7, the V gene TRBV6-1; unclear D gene. CDR1 and CDR2 (germline): MNHNS, SASEGT. The CDR3 sequence is 11 residues long. V was clipped by 3 bases and J by 4 bases, with 4 bases between them. CDR3: CASSDRYEQYF. The CDR3 DNA reads TGTGCCAGCAGTGACCGGTACGAGCAGTACTTC.

With respect to this clone: The same CDR3 is also encoded by other DNA sequences in this sample. This chain connects TRBV28 to TRBJ2-7; D is unresolved. The germline gives CDR1 MDHEN, CDR2 SYDVKM. The CDR3 consists of 11 residues. V was clipped by 8 bases and J by 1 base, with 6 bases between them. CDR3 amino acids: CASASSYEQYF. As DNA, the CDR3 is TGTGCCAGCGCCTCTTCCTACGAGCAGTACTTC.

This clone was counted a few times. The chain recombines TRBV30 with TRBJ2-7; 7 positions agree with TRBD2. The CDR3 is made up of 15 amino acids. Trimming cost V 6 bases and J 3 bases; bases outside gene matches: 14. Germline V gives CDR1 GTSNPN, CDR2 SVGIG (reference sequence). CDR3 DNA sequence: TGTGCCTGCCTAAAGACTAGCCCCAAGAGCTACGAGCAGTACTTC. This translates into CACLKTSPKSYEQYF.

This chain links TRBV7-2 with TRBJ2-7; D is unresolved. The ends were cut back, 8 bases at V and 6 bases at J, with 17 bases in the middle. The CDR3 spans 13 residues. Germline assignment: CDR1 SGHTA and CDR2 FQGNSA. CDR3: CASALNPNPEQYF. The DNA of the CDR3 is TGTGCCAGCGCCCTAAACCCCAACCCCGAGCAGTACTTC. Full variable domain (missing parts from reference TRBV7-2 and TRBJ2-7): GAGVSQSPSNKVTEKGKDVELRCDPISGHTALYWYRQSLGQGLEFLIYFQGNSAPDKSGLPSDRFSAERTGGSVSTLTIQRTQQEDSAVYLCASALNPNPEQYFGPGTRLTVT.

The rearrangement uses TRBV19 and TRBJ1-1; D not resolved. The CDR3 runs 15 residues. The germline CDR1 and CDR2 sequences are LNHDA and SQIVND (reference sequence). Trimming took 9 bases from V and 0 from J, leaving 17 bases between them. The CDR3 loop is CASSGVNVMNTEAFF. DNA of the CDR3: TGTGCCAGCTCCGGGGTAAATGTCATGAACACTGAAGCTTTCTTT.

In its sample, this clone was seen a few times. The chain employs TRBV2 and TRBJ1-4, with D tentatively TRBD1 (5 bases). This CDR3 has 12 amino acids. V shed 5 bases and J shed 8 bases, with 9 bases lying between them. The germline V gene has CDR1 SNHLY and CDR2 FYNNEI. The CDR3 loop is CASSLRGEKLFF. The CDR3 nucleotides are TGTGCCAGCAGTCTCCGGGGGGAAAAACTGTTTTTT. The full variable domain, rest sourced from reference TRBV2 and TRBJ1-4, is EPEVTQTPSHQVTQMGQEVILRCVPISNHLYFYWYRQILGQKVEFLVSFYNNEISEKSEIFDDQFSVERPDGSNFTLKIRSTKLEDSAMYFCASSLRGEKLFFGSGTQLSVL.

A few counts support this clone. V is TRBV28 and J is TRBJ1-2; 7 bases map to TRBD1. This CDR3 contains 14 residues. Trimming at V came to 2 bases and at J to 8 bases, leaving 8 bases not matched to a gene. CDR1 MDHEN and CDR2 SYDVKM come from the germline V gene. DNA for the CDR3: TGTGCCAGCAGTTTAAGACAGGGTATTGGCGGCTACACCTTC. Residues: CASSLRQGIGGYTF.

The chain has TRBV7-8 and TRBJ2-2; 9 nucleotides agree with TRBD2. Germline assignment: CDR1 SGHVS and CDR2 FQNEAQ. V lost 1 base, J lost 6 bases, and 6 bases stayed unmatched. The CDR3 is 16 residues long. The CDR3 sequence: CASSLVLAGQSGELFF. CDR3 in DNA: TGTGCCAGCAGCTTAGTGCTAGCGGGACAGTCCGGGGAGCTGTTTTTT.

The V call is TRBV7-2, the J call TRBJ2-7, with D perhaps TRBD1 (5 bases). Trimming left V 1 base short and J 4 bases short, with 11 bases between. The length of the CDR3 is 14 residues. Germline-derived CDR1 and CDR2 are SGHTA and FQGNSA. The DNA for the CDR3 is TGTGCCAGCAGCTTAGGCAGGGATGGGTACGAGCAGTACTTC. Its protein product is CASSLGRDGYEQYF.

Concerning this clone: Different DNA sequences within this sample yield the same CDR3. The chain couples TRBV28 to TRBJ2-7, with D unresolved. The CDR3 consists of 13 residues. In germline, CDR1 is MDHEN, CDR2 SYDVKM. The V end was cut by 3 bases, the J end by 2 bases, with 8 bases between. The chain's CDR3 is CASSFTGPYEQYF. CDR3 bases: TGTGCCAGCAGTTTTACGGGCCCCTACGAGCAGTACTTC.

The chain carries TRBV5-4 and TRBJ1-4, with 9 bases lining up with TRBD1. The V gene's germline CDR1 is SGHNT and CDR2 YYREEE (reference sequence). V lost 4 bases, J lost 4 bases, and 8 bases stayed unmatched. CDR3 length: 16 residues. As DNA, the CDR3 is TGTGCCAGCAGCACCCGGACAGGGGCCCATAATGAAAAACTGTTTTTT. This encodes CASSTRTGAHNEKLFF.

V and J are TRBV7-2 and TRBJ2-7; 7 nucleotides match TRBD1. After removal of 3 bases from V and 6 bases from J, the junction contained 5 bases not matched to a gene. This CDR3 has 13 amino acids. Looked up from germline, CDR1 is SGHTA and CDR2 is FQGNSA. The CDR3 is CASSLTGYGEQYF. DNA of the CDR3: TGTGCCAGCAGCTTGACAGGGTATGGCGAGCAGTACTTC.

The chain links TRBV18 to TRBJ1-2, with TRBD1 identical over 9 bases. J lost 6 bases, V lost 2 bases, and 4 bases had no gene match. This CDR3 region has 14 residues. Germline V gene sequence: CDR1 KGHSH, CDR2 LQKENI. For the CDR3, the DNA is TGTGCCAGCTCACCAACGACAGGGGGTGATGGCTACACCTTC. Translating it yields CASSPTTGGDGYTF. Full variable domain (remainder filled in from reference TRBV18 and TRBJ1-2): NAGVMQNPRHLVRRRGQEARLRCSPMKGHSHVYWYRQLPEEGLKFMVYLQKENIIDESGMPKERFSAEFPKEGPSILRIQQVVRGDSAAYFCASSPTTGGDGYTFGSGTRLTVV.

The CDR3 here is CASSPLVLPGAGELFF. CDR3 bases: TGTGCCAGCTCACCACTCGTACTCCCAGGTGCCGGGGAGCTGTTTTTT. The gene calls are TRBV18 and TRBJ2-2; D unresolved. The V end lost 1 base, the J end lost 6 bases, and 15 bases lay between the germline ends. Germline V CDR1 and CDR2: KGHSH, LQKENI. CDR3 length equals 16 residues. The whole variable domain, remainder taken from reference TRBV18 and TRBJ2-2, is NAGVMQNPRHLVRRRGQEARLRCSPMKGHSHVYWYRQLPEEGLKFMVYLQKENIIDESGMPKERFSAEFPKEGPSILRIQQVVRGDSAAYFCASSPLVLPGAGELFFGEGSRLTVL.

The chain has TRBV27 and TRBJ2-2, with 8 bases lining up with TRBD1. The length of the CDR3 is 15 residues. CDR1 MNHEY and CDR2 SMNVEV come from the germline V gene (reference sequence). V was pared by 5 bases and J by 5 bases, with 7 bases of the junction left unmatched. The CDR3 is CASSAGTGITGELFF. CDR3 coding DNA: TGTGCCAGCAGTGCCGGGACAGGAATTACCGGGGAGCTGTTTTTT.

The rearrangement links TRBV30 to TRBJ2-6; 7 nucleotides agree with TRBD1. The J segment lost 0 bases and the V segment lost 2 bases, leaving 4 bases of the junction unmatched. This CDR3 region has 16 residues. Germline-derived CDR1 and CDR2 are GTSNPN and SVGIG (reference sequence). The chain's CDR3 is CAWSWTGTSGANVLTF. CDR3 in DNA: TGTGCCTGGAGTTGGACAGGCACCTCTGGGGCCAACGTCCTGACTTTC.

The CDR3 loop is CASSYTSTDSPLHF. The CDR3 DNA reads as TGTGCCAGCAGTTACACGTCGACAGATTCACCCCTCCACTTT. The V gene is TRBV6-5, the J gene TRBJ1-6; weak D call: TRBD1 (5 bases). Trimming stripped 2 bases from V and 8 bases from J, with 10 bases between. CDR3 length equals 14 residues. Germline V gene lookup returns CDR1 MNHEY and CDR2 SVGAGI.